This T cell receptor beta chain derives from a study of Graves' ophthalmopathy and Graves' hyperthyroidism. Amplified TCR beta CDR3 regions were obtained using RNA transcripts as template. HTBI primers were used in a first-round RT-PCR, which preceded a second-round multiplex PCR. TCRdb called the multiplex PCR reads again in MiXCR, with one record for every CDR3 protein. The repertoire holds hundreds of thousands of distinct CDR3 sequences, with about 24% as singletons. Germline V lookup: CDR1 DFQATT, CDR2 SNEGSKA (reference sequence). The CDR3 covers 13 residues. The V gene lost 3 bases and the J gene lost 7 bases, with 13 bases spanning the gap. This clonotype occurred many times.

This sequence joins TRBV20-1 and TRBJ1-5, with TRBD1 as a possible D gene (5 bases). Material for sequencing was peripheral blood. The TCR was taken from a woman under 30 with stable Graves' hyperthyroidism. Some clones in this sample may be carry-over from other donors' samples. This chain's CDR3 is CSASCQGQQPQHF. The CDR3 region has the DNA TGCAGTGCTAGCTGTCAGGGTCAACAGCCCCAGCATTTT.